This T cell receptor beta chain was observed in a study of molecular identifiers for immune sequencing clone quantification. Preparation of the bulk TCR libraries relied on previously described methods and listed TCR primers. MiXCR, applied by TCRdb to the PCR reads, yields one record per CDR3 protein. The table shows about half a million distinct CDR3 sequences, with 20% to 25% occurring only once. Germline V gene lookup returns CDR1 MNHEY and CDR2 SVGAGI. The CDR3 has 23 residues. V lost 1 base, J lost 0 bases, and 28 bases lay in between. The rearrangement links TRBV6-5 to TRBJ1-6, with unresolved D. The sequence was obtained from a human donor in good health. Some libraries in this study had Jurkat cell RNA spiked in. Sequenced input: naive CD8+ T cells from blood, with Jurkat cell RNA spiked in. Specified subset: FACS-sorted CD8+CD4-CCR7+CD45RA+ naive T cells. DNA for the CDR3: TGTGCCAGCAGTTACTATTCGACGGATCCACGCCACCTGATAAGCTCCTATAATTCACCCCTCCACTTT. Translating it yields CASSYYSTDPRHLISSYNSPLHF.